This T cell receptor beta chain was captured in a study of OX40 agonist ivuxolimab in advanced cancers. Study summary: A mean age of about 56 years, range 23 to 79, was recorded, and under 85% were male. Past anti-PD-1, anti-PD-L1 or anti-CTLA-4 therapy was accepted, and 40% to 50% had received some. Three patients, one with hepatocellular carcinoma and two with cutaneous melanoma, achieved partial responses.

Looked up from germline, CDR1 is SNHLY and CDR2 is FYNNEI. The CDR3 length is 15 residues. V gave up 5 bases and J gave up 5 bases; unmatched junction bases: 5. Some clones are missing from TCRdb's copy, which holds only in-frame ones; the method was immunoSEQ multiplex PCR. Altogether about 58,000 clones are present, 86% being singletons, with the ten largest covering 0.85% to 1%. Study outcomes and limitations: Researchers report that CD8+ T cells had, on average, more expanded clones than CD4+.

This clone was seen only once. Its cognate antigen is unknown. This receptor was obtained from an adult with an advanced solid tumor such as melanoma, head and neck, liver or kidney cancer. The sequenced sample was CD4+ or CD8+ T cells sorted from blood, obtained in a trial of the OX40 agonist ivuxolimab. The V and J genes are TRBV2 and TRBJ2-2, with 10 bases matching TRBD2. Here the CDR3 DNA reads TGTGCCAGCAGTAGCGGGGGGGCGAGGACCGGGGAGCTGTTTTTT. Residues: CASSSGGARTGELFF. The whole variable domain, filled in from reference TRBV2 and TRBJ2-2, reads EPEVTQTPSHQVTQMGQEVILRCVPISNHLYFYWYRQILGQKVEFLVSFYNNEISEKSEIFDDQFSVERPDGSNFTLKIRSTKLEDSAMYFCASSSGGARTGELFFGEGSRLTVL.